This TCR beta chain was sequenced in a study of T cell changes during pregnancy in multiple sclerosis. Measured with immunoSEQ multiplex PCR; TCRdb has only the in-frame clones, and not every one. The profile shows 30,000 to 40,000 clones, less than 95% of them singletons. V gave up 1 base and J gave up 5 bases; unmatched junction bases: 1. Germline values: CDR1 SGHAT, CDR2 FQNNGV. The CDR3 covers 13 residues. This clone has only a few counts. The specimen comprised CD4+ T cells from peripheral blood mononuclear cells, sampled in the first trimester of pregnancy. This chain joins TRBV11-2 and TRBJ1-2; 7 bases align to TRBD1. This sequence was found in a female donor in good health, enrolled as a control in a pregnancy study. The CDR3 protein is CASSLGGQYGYTF. The CDR3 coding sequence is TGTGCCAGCAGCTTAGGGGGACAGTATGGCTACACCTTC. The full variable domain, in which reference TRBV11-2 and TRBJ1-2 provide the parts outside the CDR3, is EAGVAQSPRYKIIEKRQSVAFWCNPISGHATLYWYQQILGQGPKLLIQFQNNGVVDDSQLPKDRFSAERLKGVDSTLKIQPAKLEDSAVYLCASSLGGQYGYTFGSGTRLTVV.